This T cell receptor beta chain was identified in a study of OX40 agonist ivuxolimab in advanced cancers. Turning to the study itself: Prior therapy, whether anti-PD-1, anti-PD-L1 or anti-CTLA-4, was allowed, and more than 35% had some.

With 8 bases removed from V and 1 base from J, the gap between germline ends came to 11 bases. CDR1 is MNHNY and CDR2 is SVGAGI in the germline V gene (reference sequence). The CDR3 covers 13 residues. Profiling relied on immunoSEQ multiplex PCR, and the TCRdb table lists in-frame clones only, not all of them. The sample yields 60,000 to 75,000 clones, almost 90% seen once. The sequenced sample was CD4+ or CD8+ T cells sorted from blood, obtained in a trial of the OX40 agonist ivuxolimab. The sequence was collected from an adult with an advanced solid tumor such as melanoma, head and neck, liver or kidney cancer. This sequence joins TRBV6-6 and TRBJ2-5; unclear D gene. The CDR3 loop reads CASLSGSQETQYF. The CDR3 DNA reads TGTGCCAGCCTTTCAGGTAGCCAAGAGACCCAGTACTTC.